The entry that follows covers one T cell receptor beta chain sequence. The sample holds a few counts of this clone. Its binding antigen is unknown. No clone much larger than this one lies a single base away; base qualities are absent. The immunoSEQ Assay, a bias-controlled multiplex PCR, was used to amplify TCRbeta CDR3 regions from genomic DNA. Processing in the source paper ran as follows. The number of nucleated cells in each sample was estimated from the amplification of reference gene primers within the assay. To quantify the absolute abundance of each unique TCRbeta CDR3 rearrangement, sequence reads were collapsed and filtered. For each sample, productive Simpson clonality was calculated as the square root of Simpson's diversity index across productive rearrangements. TCRdb's version of the immuneACCESS table is confined to in-frame rearrangements and falls short of the full clone set. An unresolved V gene accounts for under half of the shortfall where checked; the remainder is of unknown origin. For V, J and clone size, that table is used; D and trimming come from the DNA. This sample holds approximately 200,000 clones; around 88% were observed only once. 3.5% to 4.5% of the sample rests with the top ten.

Whole blood was collected in K2EDTA tubes by collaborating institutions according to the institutions' own protocols. For TCRbeta analysis, collaborator samples were shipped as frozen whole blood, as isolated PBMCs, or as DNA extracted from either sample type. The record originates from a study of blood T cell repertoires in COVID-19 (dated by TCRdb to the early 2020s). The study in broad terms: Samples covering the acute and convalescent phases of COVID-19 were provided by collaborators in the United States, Italy and Spain. The prospective study material was composed of cDNA or gDNA derived from T cells, B-cell-depleted T cells, or PBMCs. The dataset comprised deeply sampled blood TCRbeta repertoires from subjects exposed to, actively infected with, or recovered from COVID-19. A freely available public database, intended as a resource for researchers studying the immune response to SARS-CoV-2, is where the repertoires were released. The samples were drawn from two sources: the first 160 participants of the ongoing ImmuneRACE study, and 1,200 or so subjects contributed by 6 global collaborators. A de-identified subject ID, COVID-19 status, age in years and sex were almost always included in the sample metadata. HLA class I and class II types, where available, came from metadata supplied by the sample provider rather than from assay-based typing. What the work shows at the level of the full study, not this receptor alone: The amount of clinical and demographic metadata varied by source and participant and was provided uncurated.

Trimming at the junction amounts to 2 bases on V and 5 bases on J, and the germline ends lie 6 bases apart. The CDR3 runs 12 residues from the cysteine to the phenylalanine. Just the 36-base CDR3 DNA is kept, in frame starting at base 1. Based on the germline V gene, the CDR1 and CDR2 sequences are MDHEN and SYDVKM. Source material: peripheral blood. This receptor was obtained from a woman between 25 and 40 years old with acute or convalescent COVID-19. The V and J genes are TRBV28 and TRBJ1-1; no confident D gene assignment can be made. The CDR3 amino acid sequence is: CASSLLRTEAFF. The nucleotides read TGTGCCAGCAGTTTACTTAGAACTGAAGCTTTCTTT.